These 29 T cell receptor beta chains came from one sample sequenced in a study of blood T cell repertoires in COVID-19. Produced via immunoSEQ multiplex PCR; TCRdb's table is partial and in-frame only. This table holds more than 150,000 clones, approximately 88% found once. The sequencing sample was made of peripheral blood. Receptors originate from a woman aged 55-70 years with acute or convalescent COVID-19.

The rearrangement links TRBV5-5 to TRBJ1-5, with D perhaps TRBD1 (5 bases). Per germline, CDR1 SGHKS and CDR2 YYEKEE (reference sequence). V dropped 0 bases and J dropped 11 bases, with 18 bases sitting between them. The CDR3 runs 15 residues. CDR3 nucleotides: TGTGCCAGCAGCTTGGACCAGAATCAGTGGGGGGCCCAGCATTTT. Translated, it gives CASSLDQNQWGAQHF.

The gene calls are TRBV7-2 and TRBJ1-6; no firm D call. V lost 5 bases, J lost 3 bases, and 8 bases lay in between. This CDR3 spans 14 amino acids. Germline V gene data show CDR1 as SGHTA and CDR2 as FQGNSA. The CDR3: CASSATVYNSPLHF. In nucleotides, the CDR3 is TGTGCCAGCAGCGCCACGGTCTATAATTCACCCCTCCACTTT. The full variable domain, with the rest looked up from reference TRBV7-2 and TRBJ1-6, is GAGVSQSPSNKVTEKGKDVELRCDPISGHTALYWYRQSLGQGLEFLIYFQGNSAPDKSGLPSDRFSAERTGGSVSTLTIQRTQQEDSAVYLCASSATVYNSPLHFGNGTRLTVT.

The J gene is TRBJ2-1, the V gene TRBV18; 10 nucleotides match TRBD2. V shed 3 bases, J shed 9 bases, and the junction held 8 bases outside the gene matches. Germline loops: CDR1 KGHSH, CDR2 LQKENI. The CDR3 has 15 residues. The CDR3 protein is CASSPPLAGDPEQFF. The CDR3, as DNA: TGTGCCAGCTCACCTCCTCTAGCGGGGGACCCTGAGCAGTTCTTC.

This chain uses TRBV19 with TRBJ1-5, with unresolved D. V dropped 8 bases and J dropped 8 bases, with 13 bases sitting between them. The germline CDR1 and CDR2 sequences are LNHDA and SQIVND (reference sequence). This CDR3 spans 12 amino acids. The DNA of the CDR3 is TGTGCCAGTGGTCTCAGGAGGGAGCCCCAGCATTTT. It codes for CASGLRREPQHF.

CDR3 in DNA: TGTGCCAGTAGTATCCAACAGGGGGCATCAGCTTTCTTT. It specifies CASSIQQGASAFF. V usage is TRBV19 and J usage is TRBJ1-1, with 9 bases lining up with TRBD1. Per the germline V gene, CDR1 is LNHDA and CDR2 is SQIVND (reference sequence). Trimming removed 3 bases from V and 10 bases from J; junction bases left unmatched: 6. The CDR3 is 13 amino acids.

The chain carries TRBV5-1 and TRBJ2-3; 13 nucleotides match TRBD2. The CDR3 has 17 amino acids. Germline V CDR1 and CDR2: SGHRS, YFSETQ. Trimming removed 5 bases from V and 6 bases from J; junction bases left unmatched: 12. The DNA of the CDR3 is TGCGCCAGCAGAGGACTAGCGGGGGCCGCTATTGAGGATACGCAGTATTTT. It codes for CASRGLAGAAIEDTQYF.

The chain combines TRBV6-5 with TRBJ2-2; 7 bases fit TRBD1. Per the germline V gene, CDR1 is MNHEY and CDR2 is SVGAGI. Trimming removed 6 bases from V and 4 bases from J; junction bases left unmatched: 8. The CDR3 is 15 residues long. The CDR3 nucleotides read TGTGCCAGCAGCCGGGACAGCGTTGCCACCGGGGAGCTGTTTTTT. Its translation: CASSRDSVATGELFF.

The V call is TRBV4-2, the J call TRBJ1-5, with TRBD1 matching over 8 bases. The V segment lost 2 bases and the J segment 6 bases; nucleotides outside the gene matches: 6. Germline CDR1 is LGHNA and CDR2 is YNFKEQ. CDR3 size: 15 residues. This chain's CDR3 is CASSQRQGAFQPQHF. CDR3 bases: TGTGCCAGCAGCCAACGGCAGGGGGCGTTTCAGCCCCAGCATTTT.

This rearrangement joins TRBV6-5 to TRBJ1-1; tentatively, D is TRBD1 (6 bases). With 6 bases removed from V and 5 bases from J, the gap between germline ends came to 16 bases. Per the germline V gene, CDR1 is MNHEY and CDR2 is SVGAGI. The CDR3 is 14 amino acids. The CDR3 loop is CASRKNREWTEAFF. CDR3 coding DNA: TGTGCCAGCAGAAAAAACAGGGAATGGACTGAAGCTTTCTTT.

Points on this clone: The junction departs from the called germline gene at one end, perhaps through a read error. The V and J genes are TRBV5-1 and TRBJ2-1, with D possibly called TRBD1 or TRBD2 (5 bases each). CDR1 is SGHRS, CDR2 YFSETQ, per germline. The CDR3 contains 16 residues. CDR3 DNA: TGCGTCAGCAGCCTGGGACCCGGAGGCTCCTACAATGAGCAGTTCTTC. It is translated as CVSSLGPGGSYNEQFF.

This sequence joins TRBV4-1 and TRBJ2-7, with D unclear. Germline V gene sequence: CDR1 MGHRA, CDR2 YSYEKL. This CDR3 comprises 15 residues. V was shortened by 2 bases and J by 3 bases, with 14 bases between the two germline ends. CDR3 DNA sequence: TGCGCCAGCAGCCAAAGCCCACCAGGATACTACGAGCAGTACTTC. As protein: CASSQSPPGYYEQYF.

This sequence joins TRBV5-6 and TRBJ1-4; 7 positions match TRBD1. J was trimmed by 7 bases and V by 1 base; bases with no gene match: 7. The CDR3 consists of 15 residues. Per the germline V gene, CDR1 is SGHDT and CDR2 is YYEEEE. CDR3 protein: CASSLRATGTEKLFF. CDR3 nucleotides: TGTGCCAGCAGCTTGCGGGCGACAGGGACTGAAAAACTGTTTTTT.

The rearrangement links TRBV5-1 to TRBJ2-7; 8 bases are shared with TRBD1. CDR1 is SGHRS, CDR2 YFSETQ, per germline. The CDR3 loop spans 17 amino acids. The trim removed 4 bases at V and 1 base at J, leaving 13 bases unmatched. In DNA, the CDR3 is TGCGCCAGCAGCGAGAGCATAGGGACAGGCATATCCTACGAGCAGTACTTC. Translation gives CASSESIGTGISYEQYF.

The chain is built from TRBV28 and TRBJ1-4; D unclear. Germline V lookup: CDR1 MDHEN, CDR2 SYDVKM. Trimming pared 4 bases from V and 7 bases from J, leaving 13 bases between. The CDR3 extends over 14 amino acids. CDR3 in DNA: TGTGCCAGCAGTTATGCCACTCCGGGTGAAAAACTGTTTTTT. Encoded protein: CASSYATPGEKLFF. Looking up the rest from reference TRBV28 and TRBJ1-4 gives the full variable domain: DVKVTQSSRYLVKRTGEKVFLECVQDMDHENMFWYRQDPGLGLRLIYFSYDVKMKEKGDIPEGYSVSREKKERFSLILESASTNQTSMYLCASSYATPGEKLFFGSGTQLSVL.

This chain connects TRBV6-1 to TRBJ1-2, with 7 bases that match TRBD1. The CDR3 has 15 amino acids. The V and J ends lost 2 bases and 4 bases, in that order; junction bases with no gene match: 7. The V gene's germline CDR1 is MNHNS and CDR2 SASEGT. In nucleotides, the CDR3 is TGTGCCAGCAGTGAACAGGGGCAGGGGGGCTATGGCTACACCTTC. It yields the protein CASSEQGQGGYGYTF.

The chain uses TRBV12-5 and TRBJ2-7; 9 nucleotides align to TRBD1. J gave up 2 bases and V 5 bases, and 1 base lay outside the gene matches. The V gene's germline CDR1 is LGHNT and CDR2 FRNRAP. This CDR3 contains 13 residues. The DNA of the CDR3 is TGTGCTAGTGGTCGACAGGGGGCCTACGAGCAGTACTTC. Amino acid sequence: CASGRQGAYEQYF. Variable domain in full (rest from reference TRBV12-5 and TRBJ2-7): DARVTQTPRHKVTEMGQEVTMRCQPILGHNTVFWYRQTMMQGLELLAYFRNRAPLDDSGMPKDRFSAEMPDATLATLKIQPSEPRDSAVYFCASGRQGAYEQYFGPGTRLTVT.

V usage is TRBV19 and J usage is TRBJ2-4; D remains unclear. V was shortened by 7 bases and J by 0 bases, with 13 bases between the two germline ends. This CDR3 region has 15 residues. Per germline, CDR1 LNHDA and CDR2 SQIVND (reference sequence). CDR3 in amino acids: CASNAGGLAKNIQYF. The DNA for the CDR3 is TGTGCCAGTAATGCCGGCGGTCTAGCCAAAAACATTCAGTACTTC.

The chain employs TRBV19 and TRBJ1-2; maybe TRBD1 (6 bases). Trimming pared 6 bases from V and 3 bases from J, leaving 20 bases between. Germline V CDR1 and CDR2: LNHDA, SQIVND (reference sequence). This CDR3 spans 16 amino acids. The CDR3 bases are TGTGCCAGTAGCGACCAGGGGACCCGAGGGGACTATGGCTACACCTTC. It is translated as CASSDQGTRGDYGYTF. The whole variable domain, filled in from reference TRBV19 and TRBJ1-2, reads DGGITQSPKYLFRKEGQNVTLSCEQNLNHDAMYWYRQDPGQGLRLIYYSQIVNDFQKGDIAEGYSVSREKKESFPLTVTSAQKNPTAFYLCASSDQGTRGDYGYTFGSGTRLTVV.

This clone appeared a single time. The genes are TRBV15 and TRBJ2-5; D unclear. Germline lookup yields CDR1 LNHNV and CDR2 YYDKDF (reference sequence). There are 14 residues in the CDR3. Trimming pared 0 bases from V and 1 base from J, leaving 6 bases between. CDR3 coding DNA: TGTGCCACCAGCAGAGAATACAGCCAAGAGACCCAGTACTTC. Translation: CATSREYSQETQYF.

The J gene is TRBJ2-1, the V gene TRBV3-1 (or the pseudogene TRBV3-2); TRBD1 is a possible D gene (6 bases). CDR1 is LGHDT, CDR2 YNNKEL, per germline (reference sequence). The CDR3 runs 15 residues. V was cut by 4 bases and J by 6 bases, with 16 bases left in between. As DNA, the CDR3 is TGTGCCAGCAGCCGTGCCCTGGGGGCAGTCAATGAGCAGTTCTTC. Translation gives CASSRALGAVNEQFF.

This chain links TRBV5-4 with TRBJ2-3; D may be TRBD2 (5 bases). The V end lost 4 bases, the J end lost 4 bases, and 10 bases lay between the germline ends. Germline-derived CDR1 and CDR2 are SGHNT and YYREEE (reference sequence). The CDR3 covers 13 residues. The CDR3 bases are TGTGCCAGCAGCCCTGGAGGAGCAGATACGCAGTATTTT. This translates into CASSPGGADTQYF.

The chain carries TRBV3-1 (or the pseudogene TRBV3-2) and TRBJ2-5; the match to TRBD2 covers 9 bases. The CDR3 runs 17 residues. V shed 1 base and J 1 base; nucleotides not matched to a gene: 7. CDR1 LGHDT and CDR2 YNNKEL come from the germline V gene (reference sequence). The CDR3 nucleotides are TGTGCCAGCAGCCAAGTATTGCGGGGGGGCCTCCAAGAGACCCAGTACTTC. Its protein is CASSQVLRGGLQETQYF.

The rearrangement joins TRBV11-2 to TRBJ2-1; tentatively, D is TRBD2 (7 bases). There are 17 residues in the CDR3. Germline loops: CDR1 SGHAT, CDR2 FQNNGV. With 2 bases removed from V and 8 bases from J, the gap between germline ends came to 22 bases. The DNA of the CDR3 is TGTGCCAGCAGCTTATTCCGGGGGGCCTCTAATGCCCATGAGCAGTTCTTC. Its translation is CASSLFRGASNAHEQFF.

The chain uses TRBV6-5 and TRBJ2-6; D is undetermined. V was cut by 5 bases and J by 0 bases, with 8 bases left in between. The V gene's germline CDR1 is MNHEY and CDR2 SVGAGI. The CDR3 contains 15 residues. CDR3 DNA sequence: TGTGCCAGCAGTAGCTTGAGCTCTGGGGCCAACGTCCTGACTTTC. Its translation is CASSSLSSGANVLTF.

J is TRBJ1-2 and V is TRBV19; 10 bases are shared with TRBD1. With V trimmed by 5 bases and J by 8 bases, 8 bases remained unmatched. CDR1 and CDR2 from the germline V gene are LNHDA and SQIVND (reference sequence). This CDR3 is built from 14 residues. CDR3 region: CASSLDRGMRGYTF. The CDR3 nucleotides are TGTGCCAGTAGTTTGGACAGGGGGATGCGAGGCTACACCTTC.

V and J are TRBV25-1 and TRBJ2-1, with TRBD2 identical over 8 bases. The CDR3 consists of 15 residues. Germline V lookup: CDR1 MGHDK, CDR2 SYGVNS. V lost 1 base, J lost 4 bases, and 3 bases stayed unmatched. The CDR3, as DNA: TGTGCCAGCAGTGAATCCGGGGGGGGTTACAATGAGCAGTTCTTC. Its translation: CASSESGGGYNEQFF.

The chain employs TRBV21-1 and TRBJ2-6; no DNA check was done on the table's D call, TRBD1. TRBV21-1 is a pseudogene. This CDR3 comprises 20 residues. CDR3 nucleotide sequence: TGTGCCAGCAGCAGTGGGGCCCCGACAGGGCGGAGCTCTGGGGCCAACGTCCTGACTTTC. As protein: CASSSGAPTGRSSGANVLTF.

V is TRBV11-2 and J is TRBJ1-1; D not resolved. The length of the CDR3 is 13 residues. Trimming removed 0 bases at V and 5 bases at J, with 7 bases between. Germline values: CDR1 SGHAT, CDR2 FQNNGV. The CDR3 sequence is CASSLERGTEAFF. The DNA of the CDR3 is TGTGCCAGCAGCTTAGAACGCGGAACTGAAGCTTTCTTT.

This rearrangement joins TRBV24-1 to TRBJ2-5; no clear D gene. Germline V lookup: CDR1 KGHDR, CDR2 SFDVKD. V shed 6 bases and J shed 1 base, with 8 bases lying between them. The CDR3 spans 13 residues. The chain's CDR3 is CATSHSLQETQYF. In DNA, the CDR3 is TGTGCCACCAGTCACAGCCTCCAAGAGACCCAGTACTTC.